One sample yielded the 16 T cell receptor beta chains listed below, sequenced in a study of blood T cell repertoires in COVID-19. The method was immunoSEQ multiplex PCR; TCRdb's version includes in-frame clones alone and lacks a portion of them. The data show a few hundred thousand clones, approximately 83% seen once. The sequencing input was peripheral blood. These receptors were collected from a woman in her thirties who had recovered from COVID-19.

This clone has only one observation. The V call is TRBV4-1, the J call TRBJ1-1, with 8 bases fitting TRBD1. The trim removed 4 bases at V and 5 bases at J, leaving 9 bases unmatched. CDR3 size: 15 residues. Per germline, CDR1 MGHRA and CDR2 YSYEKL. The DNA of the CDR3 is TGCGCCAGCAGCCGAGAGGACAGGGTAGGAACTGAAGCTTTCTTT. Translation: CASSREDRVGTEAFF.

The rearrangement uses TRBV7-9 and TRBJ2-3, with 7 bases that match TRBD1. The CDR3 sequence is 15 residues long. Looked up from germline, CDR1 is SEHNR and CDR2 is FQNEAQ (reference sequence). The V gene end was trimmed by 1 base and the J gene end by 2 bases; junction bases not matched to a gene: 3. This chain's CDR3 is CASSLGQGYTDTQYF. For the CDR3, the DNA is TGTGCCAGCAGCTTAGGACAGGGATACACAGATACGCAGTATTTT.

This clone was seen just once. The rearrangement links TRBV7-2 to TRBJ2-4; 12 nucleotides agree with TRBD2. Germline V gives CDR1 SGHTA, CDR2 FQGNSA. The CDR3 is 16 residues long. Trimming removed 3 bases from V and 3 bases from J; junction bases left unmatched: 3. The CDR3 DNA follows: TGTGCCAGCAGCTTCCTAGCGGGAGGGCTCAAAAACATTCAGTACTTC. This gives the protein CASSFLAGGLKNIQYF.

The V gene is TRBV6-5, the J gene TRBJ2-7, with TRBD2 matching over 8 bases. CDR3 size: 13 residues. CDR1 is MNHEY and CDR2 is SVGAGI in the germline V gene. The trim removed 8 bases at V and 0 bases at J, leaving 3 bases unmatched. CDR3 in amino acids: CASRGGFSYEQYF. The CDR3, as DNA: TGTGCCAGCCGCGGGGGGTTCTCCTACGAGCAGTACTTC.

The V call is TRBV4-1, the J call TRBJ1-1; 7 bases line up with TRBD1. The germline V gene encodes CDR1 MGHRA and CDR2 YSYEKL. Unmatched junction bases numbered 12, after V lost 4 bases and J lost 4 bases. The CDR3 is made up of 16 amino acids. The CDR3 loop reads CASSRERTGLVTEAFF. DNA for the CDR3: TGCGCCAGCAGCCGAGAGAGGACAGGATTAGTCACTGAAGCTTTCTTT.

The chain uses TRBV30 and TRBJ1-3, with D perhaps matching TRBD1 (5 bases). The CDR3 length is 15 residues. The V gene lost 0 bases and the J gene lost 0 bases, with 9 bases spanning the gap. Germline lookup yields CDR1 GTSNPN and CDR2 SVGIG (reference sequence). CDR3 nucleotide sequence: TGTGCCTGGAGTGTAACAGGTAGCTCTGGAAACACCATATATTTT. This gives the protein CAWSVTGSSGNTIYF.

The chain combines TRBV5-1 with TRBJ2-7, with D possibly being TRBD2 (7 bases). Trimming took off 2 bases at V and 6 bases at J, with 12 bases between the two ends. Germline-derived CDR1 and CDR2 are SGHRS and YFSETQ. This CDR3 is built from 13 residues. CDR3 nucleotide sequence: TGCGCCAGCAGCTTTCTAGGGGGGGGCGAGCAGTACTTC. It yields the protein CASSFLGGGEQYF.

The genes are TRBV7-6 and TRBJ2-1; TRBD1 aligns across 10 bases. The CDR3 has 13 amino acids. Germline CDR1 reads SGHVS; CDR2 reads FNYEAQ. The junction had 4 bases not matched to a gene; V was cut back by 5 bases and J by 9 bases. The CDR3 loop reads CASSPGQGIEQFF. The CDR3 DNA reads TGTGCCAGCAGCCCGGGACAGGGGATTGAGCAGTTCTTC.

The rearrangement uses TRBV30 and TRBJ1-2; no clear D. The germline CDR1 and CDR2 sequences are GTSNPN and SVGIG (reference sequence). Trimming took 5 bases from V and 4 from J, leaving 5 bases between them. This CDR3 is built from 10 residues. The CDR3 DNA follows: TGTGCCTGGGACGGCTATGGCTACACCTTC. This encodes CAWDGYGYTF.

This clone was observed a handful of times. This chain connects TRBV20-1 to TRBJ1-1; perhaps TRBD1 as D (6 bases). The V and J ends lost 3 bases and 5 bases respectively, with 16 bases between them. In germline, CDR1 is DFQATT, CDR2 SNEGSKA (reference sequence). The CDR3 runs to 14 residues. CDR3 DNA: TGCAGTGCTAGTACAGGGATGGGATATACTGAAGCTTTCTTT. It is translated as CSASTGMGYTEAFF.

The V and J genes are TRBV4-1 and TRBJ2-2; TRBD2 matches 11 bases. With V trimmed by 2 bases and J by 0 bases, 11 bases remained unmatched. The CDR3 is 20 amino acids. CDR1 is MGHRA and CDR2 is YSYEKL in the germline V gene. CDR3 coding DNA: TGCGCCAGCAGCCAATTGACTAGCGGGGCAGGCCACGCGAACACCGGGGAGCTGTTTTTT. Encoded protein: CASSQLTSGAGHANTGELFF.

The V and J genes are TRBV5-1 and TRBJ2-5; 11 nucleotides line up with TRBD1. This CDR3 contains 14 residues. The V segment lost 5 bases and the J segment 5 bases; nucleotides outside the gene matches: 5. The germline V gene encodes CDR1 SGHRS and CDR2 YFSETQ. The CDR3 nucleotides read TGCGCCAGCAGTCGGACAGGGGGCTTGGAGACCCAGTACTTC. Translated: CASSRTGGLETQYF.

This chain connects TRBV7-9 to TRBJ2-3, with D possibly TRBD2 on 5 matching bases. Trimming left V 3 bases short and J 1 base short, with 11 bases between. This CDR3 region has 15 residues. Germline CDR1 SEHNR, CDR2 FQNEAQ (reference sequence). The CDR3: CASSFLPGGTDTQYF. The CDR3 DNA sequence: TGTGCCAGCAGCTTTTTACCCGGGGGCACAGATACGCAGTATTTT.

The chain couples TRBV9 to TRBJ2-1; TRBD2 is a possible D gene (6 bases). Germline V gene lookup returns CDR1 SGDLS and CDR2 YYNGEE. This CDR3 has 14 residues. With 0 bases removed from V and 6 bases from J, the gap between germline ends came to 10 bases. The CDR3: CASSVVVTSNEQFF. CDR3 sequence (DNA): TGTGCCAGCAGCGTAGTGGTGACTAGCAATGAGCAGTTCTTC.

The chain joins TRBV5-4 to TRBJ2-3, with TRBD1 identical over 9 bases. Trimming removed 4 bases from V and 4 bases from J; junction bases left unmatched: 7. Germline V gene sequence: CDR1 SGHNT, CDR2 YYREEE (reference sequence). This CDR3 is built from 15 residues. This CDR3 reads CASSAGTGSPDTQYF. In nucleotides, the CDR3 is TGTGCCAGCAGCGCCGGGACAGGGTCCCCAGATACGCAGTATTTT.

This chain uses TRBV7-2 with TRBJ1-1, with TRBD1 matching 10 bases. V shed 7 bases and J 10 bases; nucleotides not matched to a gene: 12. The germline CDR1 and CDR2 sequences are SGHTA and FQGNSA. The CDR3 totals 14 residues. CDR3 bases: TGTGCCAGCACTCCGGACCCCTGGGACAGGGGAGCTTTCTTT. Its translation is CASTPDPWDRGAFF.